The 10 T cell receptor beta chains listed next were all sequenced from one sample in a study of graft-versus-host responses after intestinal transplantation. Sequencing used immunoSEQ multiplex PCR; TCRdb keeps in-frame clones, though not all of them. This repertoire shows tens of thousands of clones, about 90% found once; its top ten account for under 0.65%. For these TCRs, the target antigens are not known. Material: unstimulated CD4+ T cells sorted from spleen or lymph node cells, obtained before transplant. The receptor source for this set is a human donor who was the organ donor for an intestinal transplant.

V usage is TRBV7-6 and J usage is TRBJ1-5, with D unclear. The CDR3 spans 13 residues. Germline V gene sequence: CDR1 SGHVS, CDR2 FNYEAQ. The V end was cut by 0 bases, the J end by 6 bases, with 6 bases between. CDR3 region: CASSLALSQPQHF. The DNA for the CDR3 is TGTGCCAGCAGCTTAGCGCTGAGTCAGCCCCAGCATTTT.

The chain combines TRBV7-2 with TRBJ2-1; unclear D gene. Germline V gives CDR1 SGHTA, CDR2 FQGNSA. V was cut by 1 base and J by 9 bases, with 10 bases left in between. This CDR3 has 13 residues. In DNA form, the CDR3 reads TGTGCCAGCAGCTTAGTTCCGGGTGGTGAGCAGTTCTTC. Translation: CASSLVPGGEQFF.

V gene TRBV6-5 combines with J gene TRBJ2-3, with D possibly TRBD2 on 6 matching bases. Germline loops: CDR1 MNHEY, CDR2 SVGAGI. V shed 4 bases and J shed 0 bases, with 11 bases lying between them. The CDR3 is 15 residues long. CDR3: CASSWRASSTDTQYF. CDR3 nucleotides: TGTGCCAGCAGTTGGAGGGCATCCAGCACAGATACGCAGTATTTT.

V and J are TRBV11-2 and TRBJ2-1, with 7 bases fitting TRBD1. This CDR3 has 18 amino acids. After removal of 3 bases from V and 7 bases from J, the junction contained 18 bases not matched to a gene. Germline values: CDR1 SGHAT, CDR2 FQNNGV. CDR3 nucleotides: TGTGCCAGCAGCTTCACATTGGTCCAGGTACAGGGGTTTAATGAGCAGTTCTTC. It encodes CASSFTLVQVQGFNEQFF.

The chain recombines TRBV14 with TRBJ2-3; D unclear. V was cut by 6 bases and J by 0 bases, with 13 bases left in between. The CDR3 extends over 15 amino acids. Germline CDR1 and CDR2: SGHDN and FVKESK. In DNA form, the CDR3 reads TGTGCCAGCAGACCCCCCGGGTCTAGCACAGATACGCAGTATTTT. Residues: CASRPPGSSTDTQYF.

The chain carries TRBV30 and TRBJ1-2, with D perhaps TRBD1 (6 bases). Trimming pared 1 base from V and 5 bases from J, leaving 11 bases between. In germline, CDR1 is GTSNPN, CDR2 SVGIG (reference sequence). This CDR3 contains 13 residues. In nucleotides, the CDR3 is TGTGCCTGGAGTGATGAAACAGGGTATGGCTACACCTTC. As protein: CAWSDETGYGYTF.

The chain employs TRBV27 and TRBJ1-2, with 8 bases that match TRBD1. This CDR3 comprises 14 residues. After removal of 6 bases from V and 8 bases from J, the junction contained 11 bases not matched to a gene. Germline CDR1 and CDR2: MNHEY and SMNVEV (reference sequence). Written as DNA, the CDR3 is TGTGCCAGCAGGCCCCAGGGGGCAAGTATCGGCTACACCTTC. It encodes CASRPQGASIGYTF.

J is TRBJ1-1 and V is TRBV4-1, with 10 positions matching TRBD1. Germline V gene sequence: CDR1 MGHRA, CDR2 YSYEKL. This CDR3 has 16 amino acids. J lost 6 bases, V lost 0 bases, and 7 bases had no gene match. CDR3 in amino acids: CASSQDEADRGSEAFF. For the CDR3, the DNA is TGCGCCAGCAGCCAAGATGAGGCGGACAGGGGGTCTGAAGCTTTCTTT.

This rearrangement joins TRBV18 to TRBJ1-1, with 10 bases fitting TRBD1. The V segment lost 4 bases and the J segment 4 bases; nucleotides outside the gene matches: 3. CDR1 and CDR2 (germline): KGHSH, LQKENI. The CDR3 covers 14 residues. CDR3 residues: CASSLGQGGTEAFF. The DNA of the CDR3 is TGTGCCAGCTCACTAGGACAGGGGGGCACTGAAGCTTTCTTT.

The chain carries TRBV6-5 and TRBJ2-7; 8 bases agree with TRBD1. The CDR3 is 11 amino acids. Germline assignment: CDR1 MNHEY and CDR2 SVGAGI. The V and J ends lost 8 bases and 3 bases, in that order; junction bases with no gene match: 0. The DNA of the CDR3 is TGTGCCAGCGGACAGGGCTACGAGCAGTACTTC. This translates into CASGQGYEQYF.